The rows below give T cell receptor beta chains drawn from one sample of a study of human T cells and chemical hapten exposure. TCRdb reprocessed the RACE reads with MiXCR, giving one entry per CDR3 protein. The sample includes about 160,000 distinct CDR3 sequences, around a quarter seen only once; the top ten take around 2.3%. Material: whole blood, obtained in connection with sensitization to the hapten diphenylcyclopropenone (DPC). The origin of the receptors is a woman under 30 with alopecia areata. Some clones in this sample may be carry-over from other donors' samples. The CDR3 runs from the conserved cysteine through the conserved F or W. Each record gives: J gene, clone size, V gene, D gene, CDR3 protein, CDR3 DNA. The D gene is left open where the match is weak. Only part of the rows carry a size: once, few, many, or a class if the clone is expanded.

J: TRBJ2-1
size: few
V: TRBV6-5
D: NA
CDR3: CASSTTGLVRNEQFF
DNA: TGTGCCAGCAGTACCACAGGGCTTGTTCGCAATGAGCAGTTCTTC

J: TRBJ2-1
size: many
V: TRBV25-1
D: TRBD2
CDR3: CASSEESGRANNEQFF
DNA: TGTGCCAGCAGTGAGGAGAGCGGGAGGGCCAACAATGAGCAGTTCTTC

J: TRBJ2-4
size: NA
V: TRBV4-1
D: NA
CDR3: CASSQGFNIQYF
DNA: TGCGCCAGCAGCCAAGGGTTCAACATTCAGTACTTC

J: TRBJ2-5
size: few
V: TRBV4-2
D: NA
CDR3: CASSQGLTPETQYF
DNA: TGTGCCAGCAGCCAAGGGTTAACTCCGGAGACCCAGTACTTC

J: TRBJ2-3
size: few
V: TRBV5-4
D: NA
CDR3: CASSRGREDTQYF
DNA: TGTGCCAGCAGCAGAGGGAGAGAAGATACGCAGTATTTT

J: TRBJ1-1
size: many
V: TRBV4-1
D: NA
CDR3: CASSQDSLNTEAFF
DNA: TGCGCCAGCAGCCAAGACAGCCTGAACACTGAAGCTTTCTTT

J: TRBJ2-3
size: few
V: TRBV29-1
D: TRBD1
CDR3: CSVPRQGITDTQYF
DNA: TGCAGCGTTCCAAGACAGGGGATCACAGATACGCAGTATTTT

J: TRBJ2-5
size: NA
V: TRBV29-1
D: NA
CDR3: CSVGAGLQETQYF
DNA: TGCAGCGTTGGGGCTGGACTTCAAGAGACCCAGTACTTC

J: TRBJ2-7
size: NA
V: TRBV20-1
D: NA
CDR3: CSAFPETGLF
DNA: TGCAGTGCTTTCCCCGAGACAGGCCTCTTC

J: TRBJ2-1
size: NA
V: TRBV7-2
D: TRBD1
CDR3: CASSTRQGRYNEQFF
DNA: TGTGCCAGCAGCACCCGACAGGGTCGGTACAATGAGCAGTTCTTC

J: TRBJ2-6
size: few
V: TRBV7-2
D: NA
CDR3: CASSLKVGANVLTF
DNA: TGTGCCAGCAGCTTAAAGGTTGGGGCCAACGTCCTGACTTTC

J: TRBJ2-1
size: few
V: TRBV7-2
D: TRBD1
CDR3: CASSTGTGGVDEQFF
DNA: TGTGCCAGCAGCACCGGGACAGGGGGTGTCGATGAGCAGTTCTTC

J: TRBJ1-2
size: NA
V: TRBV9
D: NA
CDR3: CASSPDHRNGYTF
DNA: TGTGCCAGCAGCCCGGACCACCGAAATGGCTACACCTTC

J: TRBJ1-1
size: NA
V: TRBV4-3
D: NA
CDR3: CASSPTVMNTEAFF
DNA: TGCGCCAGCAGCCCGACAGTTATGAACACTGAAGCTTTCTTT

J: TRBJ1-1
size: few
V: TRBV20-1
D: NA
CDR3: CSAAQNPGQGNTEAFF
DNA: TGCAGTGCAGCCCAAAATCCAGGGCAGGGGAACACTGAAGCTTTCTTT

J: TRBJ2-6
size: few
V: TRBV11-2
D: NA
CDR3: CASSHGRLPLLTF
DNA: TGTGCCAGCAGCCATGGGCGGCTCCCCCTCCTGACTTTC

J: TRBJ1-1
size: few
V: TRBV27
D: NA
CDR3: CASSWVAGATEAFF
DNA: TGTGCCAGCAGTTGGGTGGCAGGGGCCACTGAAGCTTTCTTT

J: TRBJ2-2
size: few
V: TRBV6-2/TRBV6-3
D: TRBD2
CDR3: CASSTTSGIKLFF
DNA: TGTGCCAGTTCTACGACTAGCGGGATTAAGCTGTTTTTT

J: TRBJ2-7
size: NA
V: TRBV7-2
D: NA
CDR3: CASSLAPGTSSHEQYF
DNA: TGTGCCAGCAGCTTAGCCCCCGGGACCTCCAGCCACGAGCAGTACTTC

J: TRBJ1-1
size: NA
V: TRBV21-1
D: NA
CDR3: CASSGDEAFF
DNA: TGTGCCAGCAGCGGGGATGAAGCTTTCTTT

J: TRBJ1-4
size: NA
V: TRBV27
D: NA
CDR3: CASSTEGATNEKLFF
DNA: TGTGCCAGCAGTACGGAGGGAGCAACTAATGAAAAACTGTTTTTT

J: TRBJ2-5
size: NA
V: TRBV9
D: NA
CDR3: CASSVGTGLQETQYF
DNA: TGTGCCAGCAGCGTAGGAACAGGCCTACAAGAGACCCAGTACTTC

J: TRBJ1-5
size: NA
V: TRBV4-1
D: NA
CDR3: CASSQGTARVGSNQPQHF
DNA: TGCGCCAGCAGCCAAGGAACTGCCAGGGTGGGCAGCAATCAGCCCCAGCATTTT

J: TRBJ1-1
size: many
V: TRBV4-3
D: NA
CDR3: CASSHNRNTEAFF
DNA: TGCGCCAGCAGCCACAACAGGAACACTGAAGCTTTCTTT

J: TRBJ1-3
size: many
V: TRBV30
D: NA
CDR3: CAWRAGAGNTIYF
DNA: TGTGCCTGGAGGGCAGGGGCTGGAAACACCATATATTTT

J: TRBJ2-1
size: few
V: TRBV29-1
D: TRBD2
CDR3: CSVPLAAGVWEQFF
DNA: TGCAGCGTTCCTCTAGCGGCGGGAGTTTGGGAGCAGTTCTTC

J: TRBJ2-3
size: NA
V: TRBV29-1
D: NA
CDR3: CSGLDTDTQYF
DNA: TGCAGCGGTTTAGACACAGATACGCAGTATTTT

J: TRBJ1-5
size: few
V: TRBV27
D: NA
CDR3: CASSDSNQPQHF
DNA: TGTGCCAGCAGTGATAGCAATCAGCCCCAGCATTTT

J: TRBJ1-1
size: NA
V: TRBV3-1
D: TRBD1
CDR3: CASSQRQGGEAFF
DNA: TGTGCCAGCAGCCAGCGACAGGGGGGTGAAGCTTTCTTT